This T cell receptor beta chain was recovered during a study of neoadjuvant anti-PD-1 for oral cavity cancer. Background on the study: Around day 43, patients without progression received a fourth nivolumab dose before surgery.

Study outcomes and limitations: Treg/Th17 ratio rose with pretreatment blood and fell with post-treatment tumor TCRbeta clonality.

On this clone: The antigen is not known.

Germline CDR1 SGHNT, CDR2 YYREEE (reference sequence). The V and J ends lost 4 bases and 2 bases, in that order; junction bases with no gene match: 1. This CDR3 comprises 13 residues. Sample time point: after neoadjuvant nivolumab, at surgical resection. Patients had newly diagnosed, untreated stage II-IVA oral cavity squamous cell carcinoma. Using immunoSEQ multiplex PCR, the repertoire was profiled, and TCRdb retains in-frame clones only, with some absent. The repertoire consists of approximately 13,000 clones, with around 74% occurring once and the leading ten covering less than 3.5%. This sequence was found in a person between 35 and 79 years old with oral cavity squamous cell carcinoma. The specimen was PBMCs, collected after nivolumab (anti-PD-1) treatment. The V call is TRBV5-4, the J call TRBJ2-5; the match to TRBD1 covers 8 bases. In DNA, the CDR3 is TGTGCCAGCAGCCGGACAGGGCAAGAGACCCAGTACTTC. Its translation: CASSRTGQETQYF.